This T cell receptor (beta chain) was captured by sequencing in a study of blood T cell repertoires in COVID-19. This CDR3 comprises 15 residues. CDR1 is SGHTS and CDR2 is YDEGEE in the germline V gene. V was cut by 2 bases and J by 2 bases, with 11 bases left in between. Sequencing was performed with immunoSEQ multiplex PCR; in TCRdb, only in-frame clones are kept and a portion is missing. This table holds roughly 110,000 clones, 88% found once. The sequenced material came from peripheral blood. This chain connects TRBV5-8 to TRBJ1-3; D gene uncertain. This receptor was obtained from a man between 45 and 60 years old with active or convalescent COVID-19. Here the CDR3 DNA reads TGTGCCAGCAGCTTTGTCAGGTCGGCTGGAAACACCATATATTTT. It specifies CASSFVRSAGNTIYF. Filled out from reference TRBV5-8 and TRBJ1-3, the complete variable domain reads EAGVTQSPTHLIKTRGQQATLRCSPISGHTSVYWYQQALGLGLQFLLWYDEGEERNRGNFPPRFSGRQFPNYSSELNVNALELEDSALYLCASSFVRSAGNTIYFGEGSWLTVV.